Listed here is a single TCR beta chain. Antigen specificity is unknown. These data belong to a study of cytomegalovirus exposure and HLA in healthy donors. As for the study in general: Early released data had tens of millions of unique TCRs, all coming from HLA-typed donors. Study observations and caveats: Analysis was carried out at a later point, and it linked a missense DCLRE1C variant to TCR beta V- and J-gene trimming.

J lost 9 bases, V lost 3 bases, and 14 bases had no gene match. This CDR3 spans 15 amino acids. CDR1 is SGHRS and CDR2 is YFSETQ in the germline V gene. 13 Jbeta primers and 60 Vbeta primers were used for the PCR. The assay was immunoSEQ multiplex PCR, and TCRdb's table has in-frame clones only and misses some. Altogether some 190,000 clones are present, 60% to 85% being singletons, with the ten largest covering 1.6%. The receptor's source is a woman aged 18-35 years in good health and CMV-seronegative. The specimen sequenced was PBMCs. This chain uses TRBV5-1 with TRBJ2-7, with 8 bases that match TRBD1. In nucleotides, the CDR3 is TGCGCCAGCAGCTCAGCCTTGGACAGGGTGAAAGGGCAGTACTTC. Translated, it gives CASSSALDRVKGQYF. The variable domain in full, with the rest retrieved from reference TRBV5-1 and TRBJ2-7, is KAGVTQTPRYLIKTRGQQVTLSCSPISGHRSVSWYQQTPGQGLQFLFEYFSETQRNKGNFPGRFSGRQFSNSRSEMNVSTLELGDSALYLCASSSALDRVKGQYFGPGTRLTVT.